Listed here are 27 T cell receptor beta chains from one sample, sequenced in a study of control samples from healthy donors and cancer patients. TCRdb's table, derived via immunoSEQ multiplex PCR, lists solely in-frame clones and lacks some. The data contain some 150,000 clones, over 90% of them singletons. What was sequenced was blood. The source of these receptors is a man aged 45-65 years in good health.

The genes are TRBV30 and TRBJ1-4, with TRBD1 matching over 10 bases. From germline, CDR1 is GTSNPN and CDR2 SVGIG (reference sequence). Trimming cost V 8 bases and J 1 base; bases outside gene matches: 1. The CDR3 length is 13 residues. CDR3 sequence (DNA): TGTGCCGGGGACAGGGGAACTAATGAAAAACTGTTTTTT. Translated, it gives CAGDRGTNEKLFF.

The V call is TRBV11-3, the J call TRBJ2-7, with D unresolved. CDR1 SGHNT and CDR2 YENEEA come from the germline V gene. V shed 0 bases and J shed 6 bases, with 9 bases lying between them. The CDR3 is made up of 13 amino acids. The CDR3 loop reads CASSLDQVSEQYF. The DNA for the CDR3 is TGTGCCAGCAGCTTAGATCAAGTCTCCGAGCAGTACTTC.

The genes are TRBV25-1 and TRBJ1-2; D remains unclear. The germline CDR1 and CDR2 sequences are MGHDK and SYGVNS. Trimming shortened V by 3 bases and J by 3 bases, and 8 bases separated the two germline ends. The CDR3 contains 13 residues. CDR3 bases: TGTGCCAGCAGTGATTCTAGGGACTATGGCTACACCTTC. It encodes CASSDSRDYGYTF.

This clone was recorded once. The rearrangement joins TRBV9 to TRBJ2-1, with 11 bases identical to TRBD2. V was pared by 4 bases and J by 1 base, with 4 bases of the junction left unmatched. The CDR3 covers 16 residues. In germline, CDR1 is SGDLS, CDR2 YYNGEE. The CDR3 protein is CASSLTSGSSYNEQFF. CDR3 coding DNA: TGTGCCAGCAGCTTAACTAGCGGGAGTTCCTACAATGAGCAGTTCTTC.

The CDR3 DNA sequence: TGTGCCAGCAATCCCGGGACAGTTGTGGGTGAGCAGTACTTC. This translates into CASNPGTVVGEQYF. The chain has TRBV28 and TRBJ2-7; 7 bases line up with TRBD1. V lost 7 bases to trimming and J lost 7 bases; unmatched junction nucleotides: 13. Germline CDR1 is MDHEN and CDR2 is SYDVKM. The length of the CDR3 is 14 residues.

This chain joins TRBV11-2 and TRBJ2-1, with 15 positions matching TRBD2. Germline CDR1 and CDR2: SGHAT and FQNNGV. V lost 7 bases, J lost 7 bases, and 8 bases stayed unmatched. CDR3 length: 16 amino acids. The CDR3 DNA follows: TGTGCCAGCAACTCGGCCGGGACTAGCGGGGGGAATGAGCAGTTCTTC. As protein: CASNSAGTSGGNEQFF.

This clone has more than one count but fewer than ten. V and J are TRBV29-1 and TRBJ1-1; TRBD1 aligns across 7 bases. Germline CDR1 SQVTM, CDR2 ANQGSEA. The CDR3 length is 12 residues. With 6 bases clipped from V and 8 bases from J, the junction kept 9 bases outside the gene matches. As DNA, the CDR3 is TGCAGCGTGGGGAGACAGGGTATGGAAGCTTTCTTT. Its protein product is CSVGRQGMEAFF.

The chain uses TRBV5-1 and TRBJ2-5; tentatively, D is TRBD2 (6 bases). Trimming pared 0 bases from V and 3 bases from J, leaving 9 bases between. Germline loops: CDR1 SGHRS, CDR2 YFSETQ. This CDR3 has 14 residues. The CDR3 is CASSLDLAKETQYF. CDR3 bases: TGCGCCAGCAGCTTGGATCTAGCGAAAGAGACCCAGTACTTC.

In this sample, this clone turned up once. This chain connects TRBV6-1 to TRBJ1-6, with 7 bases matching TRBD1. With 3 bases clipped from V and 5 bases from J, the junction kept 4 bases outside the gene matches. CDR1 MNHNS and CDR2 SASEGT come from the germline V gene. This CDR3 comprises 15 residues. The CDR3 DNA sequence: TGTGCCAGCAGTGACGGGACAGTAAATAATTCACCCCTCCACTTT. This translates into CASSDGTVNNSPLHF.

The chain joins TRBV2 to TRBJ1-2; 7 nucleotides align to TRBD1. The CDR3 consists of 14 residues. Trimming at V came to 1 base and at J to 7 bases, leaving 6 bases not matched to a gene. Per the germline V gene, CDR1 is SNHLY and CDR2 is FYNNEI. The DNA of the CDR3 is TGTGCCAGCAGTGAAGTCCCAGGGGGTGGTGGCTACACCTTC. Its translation is CASSEVPGGGGYTF.

The chain uses TRBV16 and TRBJ2-1; TRBD2 aligns across 8 bases. The CDR3 totals 15 residues. Looked up from germline, CDR1 is KGHSY and CDR2 is FQNENV. V was clipped by 4 bases and J by 7 bases; unmatched bases: 9. The CDR3 is CASSPTSGGGNEQFF. CDR3 sequence (DNA): TGTGCCAGCAGCCCTACTAGCGGAGGGGGGAATGAGCAGTTCTTC.

The chain carries TRBV29-1 and TRBJ2-3, with 9 bases lining up with TRBD2. The germline V gene encodes CDR1 SQVTM and CDR2 ANQGSEA. CDR3 length: 19 amino acids. Trimming removed 1 base from V and 1 base from J; junction bases left unmatched: 15. CDR3 bases: TGCAGCGTTGAAGGCCACTCCGAGGGGGTAGCGGGGGGCACAGATACGCAGTATTTT. It yields the protein CSVEGHSEGVAGGTDTQYF.

The chain uses TRBV5-1 and TRBJ2-2; D might be TRBD2 (5 bases). The V gene lost 1 base and the J gene lost 8 bases, with 12 bases spanning the gap. The CDR3 runs to 14 residues. CDR1 and CDR2 from the germline V gene are SGHRS and YFSETQ. The CDR3 region has the DNA TGCGCCAGCAGCTTGTTTCTTTGGGAGGGGGAGCTGTTTTTT. It translates to CASSLFLWEGELFF.

In its sample, this clone was seen once. The rearrangement uses TRBV9 and TRBJ2-1; 7 bases align to TRBD2. Germline CDR1 SGDLS, CDR2 YYNGEE. Unmatched junction bases numbered 8, after V lost 0 bases and J lost 5 bases. This CDR3 is built from 16 residues. CDR3 amino acids: CASSVVGAGVNNEQFF. The CDR3, as DNA: TGTGCCAGCAGCGTAGTAGGTGCGGGAGTCAACAATGAGCAGTTCTTC.

This chain connects TRBV5-1 to TRBJ1-4; TRBD1 aligns across 11 bases. With 4 bases clipped from V and 7 bases from J, the junction kept 9 bases outside the gene matches. CDR1 and CDR2 (germline): SGHRS, YFSETQ. This CDR3 is built from 16 residues. The CDR3 region has the DNA TGCGCCAGCAGCAATGGGGGGACAGGGGGACTTGAAAAACTGTTTTTT. This codes for CASSNGGTGGLEKLFF.

This sequence joins TRBV2 and TRBJ2-3; 16 bases align to TRBD2. CDR1 and CDR2 (germline): SNHLY, FYNNEI. This CDR3 is 16 amino acids long. V shed 8 bases, J shed 6 bases, and the junction held 8 bases outside the gene matches. Here the CDR3 reads CASEGLAGGPGDTQYF. CDR3 DNA sequence: TGTGCCAGCGAGGGACTAGCGGGAGGGCCGGGGGATACGCAGTATTTT.

This clone was seen a single time. The chain uses TRBV2 and TRBJ1-5, with TRBD1 matching 9 bases. V trimming: 6 bases; J trimming: 7 bases; junction bases outside the gene matches: 7. Germline CDR1 reads SNHLY; CDR2 reads FYNNEI. This CDR3 has 14 amino acids. The CDR3: CASSLTGGRQPQHF. CDR3 bases: TGTGCCAGCAGCCTGACAGGGGGAAGGCAGCCCCAGCATTTT.

The rearrangement joins TRBV24-1 to TRBJ2-7; 8 positions match TRBD1. Germline CDR1 KGHDR, CDR2 SFDVKD. With 7 bases clipped from V and 5 bases from J, the junction kept 6 bases outside the gene matches. The CDR3 has 13 residues. Here the CDR3 DNA reads TGTGCCACCAGCCGGACAGGGATGGACGAGCAGTACTTC. Its translation is CATSRTGMDEQYF.

This clone was counted only a few times. This rearrangement joins TRBV2 to TRBJ1-5; D call uncertain. The CDR3 covers 13 residues. V lost 1 base to trimming and J lost 7 bases, with 8 bases between them. Germline assignment: CDR1 SNHLY and CDR2 FYNNEI. DNA of the CDR3: TGTGCCAGCAGTGAAGGAGGGTCCCAGCCCCAGCATTTT. Its protein product is CASSEGGSQPQHF.

The rearrangement uses TRBV5-1 and TRBJ2-3; D ambiguous. In germline, CDR1 is SGHRS, CDR2 YFSETQ. The CDR3 length is 14 residues. Trimming left V 3 bases short and J 5 bases short, with 13 bases between. The CDR3 spells CASSSQDGVDTQYF. In nucleotides, the CDR3 is TGCGCCAGCAGCTCTCAAGACGGCGTAGATACGCAGTATTTT.

The chain combines TRBV27 with TRBJ2-7; 7 bases are shared with TRBD2. Looked up from germline, CDR1 is MNHEY and CDR2 is SMNVEV (reference sequence). This CDR3 is 13 amino acids long. Trimming cost V 1 base and J 6 bases; bases outside gene matches: 3. CDR3 bases: TGTGCCAGCAGTTTATGGGGAGGGAGCGAGCAGTACTTC. This gives the protein CASSLWGGSEQYF.

V is TRBV18 and J is TRBJ2-7, with a tentative D call TRBD2 (6 bases). V lost 2 bases to trimming and J lost 0 bases, with 14 bases between them. This CDR3 has 16 residues. The V gene's germline CDR1 is KGHSH and CDR2 LQKENI. Here the CDR3 reads CASSPTRAGTSYEQYF. Written as DNA, the CDR3 is TGTGCCAGCTCACCAACACGAGCGGGCACCTCCTACGAGCAGTACTTC.

The V call is TRBV10-3, the J call TRBJ2-3, with TRBD2 matching 9 bases. The CDR3 length is 14 residues. CDR1 is ENHRY, CDR2 SYGVKD, per germline. The V segment lost 7 bases and the J segment 5 bases; nucleotides outside the gene matches: 7. The CDR3 DNA reads TGTGCCATCAATAGCGGGGGTCAGGGAGATACGCAGTATTTT. Its translation is CAINSGGQGDTQYF.

V is TRBV5-4 and J is TRBJ1-1; D not resolved. This CDR3 has 14 amino acids. Trimming removed 0 bases at V and 2 bases at J, with 8 bases between. CDR1 and CDR2 from the germline V gene are SGHNT and YYREEE (reference sequence). The CDR3 is CASSLARANTEAFF. The CDR3 coding sequence is TGTGCCAGCAGCTTGGCACGGGCCAACACTGAAGCTTTCTTT.

This clone has only one observation. This chain joins TRBV30 and TRBJ2-1, with no clear D. The CDR3 has 15 amino acids. V was trimmed by 2 bases and J by 5 bases, leaving 16 bases between them. Germline assignment: CDR1 GTSNPN and CDR2 SVGIG (reference sequence). This chain's CDR3 is CAWSRLTNPNNEQFF. In DNA, the CDR3 is TGTGCCTGGAGTCGACTCACCAACCCCAACAATGAGCAGTTCTTC.

The gene calls are TRBV28 and TRBJ1-6, with D hard to call. CDR1 and CDR2 from the germline V gene are MDHEN and SYDVKM. This CDR3 is 14 amino acids long. V was cut by 2 bases and J by 10 bases, with 12 bases left in between. The CDR3 protein is CASSLEHPQSPLHF. CDR3 DNA sequence: TGTGCCAGCAGTTTAGAGCACCCCCAATCACCCCTCCACTTT.

V is TRBV18 and J is TRBJ2-2, with 10 bases aligning to TRBD1. This CDR3 has 16 residues. Losses at the gene ends were 2 bases for V and 4 bases for J; bases not matched to a gene: 4. The germline V gene encodes CDR1 KGHSH and CDR2 LQKENI. The CDR3 DNA reads as TGTGCCAGCTCACCAGCGGGGACAGGGGCCACCGGGGAGCTGTTTTTT. Residues: CASSPAGTGATGELFF.